This T cell receptor beta chain was sequenced during a study of blood T cell repertoires in COVID-19. Study background: Sites in the United States, Italy and Spain provided acute and convalescent COVID-19 samples. PBMCs, B-cell-depleted T cells, or T cells provided the cDNA or gDNA that made up the material.

This clone was counted only a few times. This CDR3 spans 14 amino acids. Germline loops: CDR1 LNHDA, CDR2 SQIVND (reference sequence). Trimming removed 7 bases from V and 1 base from J; junction bases left unmatched: 6. Original data processing: Amplifying reference gene primers gave estimates of nucleated cell counts. Sequencing used immunoSEQ multiplex PCR; TCRdb keeps in-frame clones, though not all of them. That table furnishes V, J and clone size, whereas the DNA furnished D and trimming. The table includes more than 95,000 clones, around four fifths detected once. The TCR sequence derives from a human donor in a cohort sampled during active COVID-19. The sample was peripheral blood. The V and J genes are TRBV19 and TRBJ1-1; TRBD1 matches at 7 bases. The CDR3 DNA reads as TGTGCCAGTAAGCTAAGACAGGGGAACACTGAAGCTTTCTTT. This gives the protein CASKLRQGNTEAFF. The whole variable domain, filled in from reference TRBV19 and TRBJ1-1, reads DGGITQSPKYLFRKEGQNVTLSCEQNLNHDAMYWYRQDPGQGLRLIYYSQIVNDFQKGDIAEGYSVSREKKESFPLTVTSAQKNPTAFYLCASKLRQGNTEAFFGQGTRLTVV.